Following are 27 T cell receptor beta chains from one sample sequenced in a study of blood T cell repertoires in COVID-19. The repertoire was sequenced with immunoSEQ multiplex PCR; TCRdb's copy has only in-frame clones and lacks some. The data hold 150,000 to 200,000 clones, with roughly 88% observed a single time. The sample consisted of PBMCs or T cells enriched from blood (not recorded which). These receptors were collected from a woman between 45 and 65 years old who had recovered from COVID-19.

The chain carries TRBV2 and TRBJ1-2; D is perhaps TRBD1 (6 bases). The germline V gene has CDR1 SNHLY and CDR2 FYNNEI. Trimming pared 6 bases from V and 0 bases from J, leaving 8 bases between. The CDR3 contains 13 residues. CDR3 nucleotides: TGTGCCAGCAGGAGGGGGACTAACTATGGCTACACCTTC. Protein: CASRRGTNYGYTF.

V and J are TRBV19 and TRBJ2-2; 13 bases agree with TRBD2. CDR3 size: 18 residues. In germline, CDR1 is LNHDA, CDR2 SQIVND (reference sequence). With 5 bases clipped from V and 3 bases from J, the junction kept 9 bases outside the gene matches. In DNA form, the CDR3 reads TGTGCCAGTAGTCGGCAACTAGCGGGGGGGCCGGACACCGGGGAGCTGTTTTTT. It translates to CASSRQLAGGPDTGELFF.

CDR3 bases: TGTGCCAGCAGCTTAGATCCACTAGCGGGGATTAGCACAGATACGCAGTATTTT. Translation gives CASSLDPLAGISTDTQYF. The chain links TRBV11-3 to TRBJ2-3; 10 nucleotides line up with TRBD2. The V and J ends lost 0 bases and 0 bases, in that order; junction bases with no gene match: 6. The germline gives CDR1 SGHNT, CDR2 YENEEA. The CDR3 spans 18 residues.

The V gene is TRBV27, the J gene TRBJ1-4; 7 bases line up with TRBD1. J gave up 0 bases and V 0 bases, and 22 bases lay outside the gene matches. The CDR3 extends over 23 amino acids. CDR1 MNHEY and CDR2 SMNVEV come from the germline V gene (reference sequence). The CDR3 loop is CASSLSGGTARFQRRATNEKLFF. CDR3 sequence (DNA): TGTGCCAGCAGTTTATCAGGGGGGACAGCCCGCTTCCAAAGAAGAGCAACTAATGAAAAACTGTTTTTT.

The chain recombines TRBV6-5 with TRBJ2-2, with 7 bases fitting TRBD2. Germline CDR1 is MNHEY and CDR2 is SVGAGI. This CDR3 comprises 15 residues. After removal of 0 bases from V and 5 bases from J, the junction contained 3 bases not matched to a gene. CDR3 sequence: CASSYSLAVTGELFF. The CDR3 DNA is TGTGCCAGCAGTTACTCCCTAGCGGTAACCGGGGAGCTGTTTTTT.

The chain joins TRBV5-1 to TRBJ2-1; 12 bases match TRBD1. V lost 7 bases, J lost 0 bases, and 11 bases stayed unmatched. Germline-derived CDR1 and CDR2 are SGHRS and YFSETQ. The CDR3 is 18 amino acids. CDR3 DNA: TGCGCCAGCTACGGGACAGGGGGCGATGGGTACTCCTACAATGAGCAGTTCTTC. This sequence encodes CASYGTGGDGYSYNEQFF. The complete variable domain, with remaining parts taken from reference TRBV5-1 and TRBJ2-1, reads KAGVTQTPRYLIKTRGQQVTLSCSPISGHRSVSWYQQTPGQGLQFLFEYFSETQRNKGNFPGRFSGRQFSNSRSEMNVSTLELGDSALYLCASYGTGGDGYSYNEQFFGPGTRLTVL.

There are a few counts of this clone. The genes are TRBV5-1 and TRBJ2-2, with 9 bases that match TRBD2. With V trimmed by 4 bases and J by 2 bases, 6 bases remained unmatched. Germline V gives CDR1 SGHRS, CDR2 YFSETQ. The CDR3 contains 16 residues. CDR3 amino acids: CASSPLLAGNTGELFF. In nucleotides, the CDR3 is TGCGCCAGCAGCCCTTTACTAGCGGGTAACACCGGGGAGCTGTTTTTT.

The V and J genes are TRBV6-5 and TRBJ1-1, with a weak D call TRBD1 (5 bases). CDR3 length equals 14 residues. V shed 0 bases and J shed 4 bases, with 9 bases lying between them. Germline V gene sequence: CDR1 MNHEY, CDR2 SVGAGI. CDR3 region: CASSYSRGGTEAFF. CDR3 coding DNA: TGTGCCAGCAGTTACTCTAGGGGCGGCACTGAAGCTTTCTTT.

This chain uses TRBV11-3 with TRBJ2-5, with TRBD1 as a possible D gene (5 bases). This CDR3 spans 16 amino acids. The V gene lost 1 base and the J gene lost 1 base, with 13 bases spanning the gap. The germline V gene encodes CDR1 SGHNT and CDR2 YENEEA. CDR3 DNA: TGTGCCAGCAGCTTAGGAGGCCGACAGTTCCAAGAGACCCAGTACTTC. Amino acid sequence: CASSLGGRQFQETQYF. The full variable domain, rest sourced from reference TRBV11-3 and TRBJ2-5, is EAGVVQSPRYKIIEKKQPVAFWCNPISGHNTLYWYLQNLGQGPELLIRYENEEAVDDSQLPKDRFSAERLKGVDSTLKIQPAELGDSAVYLCASSLGGRQFQETQYFGPGTRLLVL.

V is TRBV2 and J is TRBJ1-4; possible D gene TRBD1, 5 bases. The V and J ends lost 4 bases and 8 bases respectively, with 14 bases between them. This CDR3 spans 14 amino acids. Per the germline V gene, CDR1 is SNHLY and CDR2 is FYNNEI. The CDR3 DNA is TGTGCCAGCAGTGCTCAGGGCGGTTTAGAAAAACTGTTTTTT. It codes for CASSAQGGLEKLFF.

The CDR3, as DNA: TGTGCCAGCAGCTTATACAGGGCCCACGAGCAGTACTTC. Amino acids: CASSLYRAHEQYF. The rearrangement joins TRBV11-3 to TRBJ2-7, with a weak D call TRBD1 (6 bases). CDR1 SGHNT and CDR2 YENEEA come from the germline V gene. Trimming pared 2 bases from V and 5 bases from J, leaving 10 bases between. This CDR3 spans 13 amino acids. Together with reference TRBV11-3 and TRBJ2-7, the CDR3 gives the full variable domain: EAGVVQSPRYKIIEKKQPVAFWCNPISGHNTLYWYLQNLGQGPELLIRYENEEAVDDSQLPKDRFSAERLKGVDSTLKIQPAELGDSAVYLCASSLYRAHEQYFGPGTRLTVT.

The chain is built from TRBV4-3 and TRBJ2-1; D call uncertain. The germline CDR1 and CDR2 sequences are LGHNA and YSLEER. Deletions cut 0 bases from V and 0 bases from J, with 12 bases between. The CDR3 sequence is 17 residues long. This CDR3 reads CASSQDYAVDSYNEQFF. The CDR3 DNA reads as TGCGCCAGCAGCCAAGACTACGCGGTGGACTCCTACAATGAGCAGTTCTTC.

The chain recombines TRBV7-2 with TRBJ2-7, with D perhaps TRBD2 (5 bases). Germline V gene data show CDR1 as SGHTA and CDR2 as FQGNSA. V lost 1 base to trimming and J lost 3 bases, with 10 bases between them. This CDR3 has 14 amino acids. The CDR3 nucleotides are TGTGCCAGCAGCTTAGGCCCTAGCATCTACGAGCAGTACTTC. Encoded protein: CASSLGPSIYEQYF.

This clone was seen more than once but under ten times. The chain recombines TRBV5-6 with TRBJ2-7, with 9 bases that match TRBD1. Germline CDR1 and CDR2: SGHDT and YYEEEE. This CDR3 comprises 16 residues. J lost 6 bases, V lost 3 bases, and 13 bases had no gene match. Written as DNA, the CDR3 is TGTGCCAGCAGCTACCCCCCGGGGACAGGGCATCCCGAGCAGTACTTC. Its protein product is CASSYPPGTGHPEQYF.

V and J are TRBV7-2 and TRBJ2-1; TRBD2 agrees at 13 bases. This CDR3 spans 18 amino acids. CDR1 is SGHTA, CDR2 FQGNSA, per germline. V was clipped by 3 bases and J by 3 bases; unmatched bases: 8. The CDR3 spells CASSFGLAGALDYNEQFF. The CDR3, as DNA: TGTGCCAGCAGCTTCGGACTAGCGGGGGCCCTCGACTACAATGAGCAGTTCTTC. Based on the CDR3 plus reference TRBV7-2 and TRBJ2-1, the full variable domain is GAGVSQSPSNKVTEKGKDVELRCDPISGHTALYWYRQSLGQGLEFLIYFQGNSAPDKSGLPSDRFSAERTGGSVSTLTIQRTQQEDSAVYLCASSFGLAGALDYNEQFFGPGTRLTVL.

The chain recombines TRBV10-3 with TRBJ1-1; tentatively, D is TRBD1 (6 bases). This CDR3 has 14 residues. The germline gives CDR1 ENHRY, CDR2 SYGVKD. Deletions cut 6 bases from V and 5 bases from J, with 16 bases between. CDR3 residues: CAIRQGQWGTEAFF. The CDR3 nucleotides read TGTGCCATCAGGCAAGGACAGTGGGGGACTGAAGCTTTCTTT.

This clone is a singleton in its sample. J is TRBJ1-3 and V is TRBV29-1, with D possibly being TRBD1 (5 bases). Trimming shortened V by 7 bases and J by 0 bases, and 10 bases separated the two germline ends. The germline gives CDR1 SQVTM, CDR2 ANQGSEA. The CDR3 runs 13 residues. The CDR3 loop reads CSGWGASGNTIYF. The CDR3 bases are TGCAGCGGCTGGGGCGCCTCTGGAAACACCATATATTTT.

This sequence joins TRBV2 and TRBJ2-5; the match to TRBD1 covers 8 bases. Trimming removed 3 bases from V and 10 bases from J; junction bases left unmatched: 10. Germline V gene sequence: CDR1 SNHLY, CDR2 FYNNEI. The CDR3 loop spans 14 amino acids. DNA of the CDR3: TGTGCCAGCAGTGAGGACAGGGCCCATGGGCTCCAGTACTTC. Protein sequence: CASSEDRAHGLQYF.

The J gene is TRBJ1-2, the V gene TRBV15; no definite D call. Trimming shortened V by 0 bases and J by 1 base, and 9 bases separated the two germline ends. CDR1 is LNHNV, CDR2 YYDKDF, per germline (reference sequence). This CDR3 has 15 amino acids. The CDR3 spells CATSRDDTFNYGYTF. DNA for the CDR3: TGTGCCACCAGCAGAGATGACACCTTTAACTATGGCTACACCTTC.

V gene TRBV4-3 combines with J gene TRBJ2-7; 8 nucleotides match TRBD1. There are 15 residues in the CDR3. Trimming removed 1 base from V and 3 bases from J; junction bases left unmatched: 5. Germline loops: CDR1 LGHNA, CDR2 YSLEER. Here the CDR3 reads CASSQAGTGSYEQYF. In nucleotides, the CDR3 is TGCGCCAGCAGCCAAGCCGGGACAGGCAGCTACGAGCAGTACTTC.

This sequence joins TRBV19 and TRBJ2-1, with D possibly being TRBD2 (6 bases). Trimming cost V 2 bases and J 4 bases, with 9 bases left between them. The CDR3 totals 14 residues. The germline gives CDR1 LNHDA, CDR2 SQIVND (reference sequence). The chain's CDR3 is CASSITGGYNEQFF. The CDR3 coding sequence is TGTGCCAGTAGTATAACCGGGGGTTACAATGAGCAGTTCTTC. Filled out from reference TRBV19 and TRBJ2-1, the complete variable domain reads DGGITQSPKYLFRKEGQNVTLSCEQNLNHDAMYWYRQDPGQGLRLIYYSQIVNDFQKGDIAEGYSVSREKKESFPLTVTSAQKNPTAFYLCASSITGGYNEQFFGPGTRLTVL.

The V and J genes are TRBV9 and TRBJ1-1; a weak D match, TRBD1 (6 bases). The CDR3 is 13 residues long. V gave up 3 bases and J gave up 4 bases, with 10 bases separating them. Germline V gene data show CDR1 as SGDLS and CDR2 as YYNGEE. The CDR3 DNA reads as TGTGCCAGCAGCGCCAGGGGCCGCACTGAAGCTTTCTTT. This codes for CASSARGRTEAFF.

The chain joins TRBV27 to TRBJ1-6; 8 bases line up with TRBD1. The length of the CDR3 is 19 residues. CDR1 is MNHEY, CDR2 SMNVEV, per germline (reference sequence). Trimming took 6 bases from V and 0 from J; bases not matched to a gene: 13. Here the CDR3 reads CASRQGASLISSYNSPLHF. CDR3 in DNA: TGTGCCAGCAGGCAGGGGGCCTCCCTCATTAGCTCCTATAATTCACCCCTCCACTTT.

The chain couples TRBV19 to TRBJ1-1; D is undetermined. V dropped 3 bases and J dropped 2 bases, with 7 bases sitting between them. The CDR3 loop spans 13 amino acids. Germline V lookup: CDR1 LNHDA, CDR2 SQIVND (reference sequence). The chain's CDR3 is CASSIGSNTEAFF. DNA for the CDR3: TGTGCCAGTAGTATCGGGTCAAACACTGAAGCTTTCTTT.

The chain employs TRBV2 and TRBJ1-3, with unresolved D. The CDR3 spans 16 residues. CDR1 is SNHLY, CDR2 FYNNEI, per germline. V lost 3 bases and J lost 3, with 15 bases in between. CDR3 nucleotide sequence: TGTGCCAGCAGTGAGGAGTCAGCCGAGTATGGAAACACCATATATTTT. This encodes CASSEESAEYGNTIYF.

In its sample, this clone was seen once. J is TRBJ2-1 and V is TRBV28; 7 bases align to TRBD1. Germline CDR1 MDHEN, CDR2 SYDVKM. J lost 1 base, V lost 6 bases, and 9 bases had no gene match. This CDR3 has 16 residues. In DNA form, the CDR3 reads TGTGCCAGCAGCTTAGGGGGCACAGGATCCTACAATGAGCAGTTCTTC. This gives the protein CASSLGGTGSYNEQFF. The full variable domain, its missing parts supplied by reference TRBV28 and TRBJ2-1, is DVKVTQSSRYLVKRTGEKVFLECVQDMDHENMFWYRQDPGLGLRLIYFSYDVKMKEKGDIPEGYSVSREKKERFSLILESASTNQTSMYLCASSLGGTGSYNEQFFGPGTRLTVL.

The chain recombines TRBV30 with TRBJ1-4; D uncertain. Germline-derived CDR1 and CDR2 are GTSNPN and SVGIG (reference sequence). V lost 1 base to trimming and J lost 8 bases, with 14 bases between them. There are 14 residues in the CDR3. CDR3 coding DNA: TGTGCCTGGAGTGCCGGCCTCGGGAGGGAAAAACTGTTTTTT. Amino acids: CAWSAGLGREKLFF.